Below, one TCR beta chain is given with its context. This entry comes from a study of T cell changes during pregnancy in multiple sclerosis. Sequencing used immunoSEQ multiplex PCR; TCRdb keeps in-frame clones, though not all of them. This table holds under 110,000 clones, 75% to 95% found once. The CDR3 extends over 15 amino acids. Germline trimming cut 2 bases from V and 4 bases from J; bases unmatched to any gene: 3. Germline V lookup: CDR1 SNHLY, CDR2 FYNNEI. This TCR came from a female donor with multiple sclerosis, enrolled in a pregnancy study. This chain connects TRBV2 to TRBJ2-1; 9 positions agree with TRBD2. The input for sequencing was peripheral blood, taken before pregnancy. CDR3 region: CASSERRGGYNEQFF. CDR3 nucleotides: TGTGCCAGCAGTGAAAGGCGGGGGGGTTACAATGAGCAGTTCTTC.